Included here is one T cell receptor beta chain sequence, with context. What it binds is unknown. The data were obtained in a study of T-cell memory formation after mild COVID-19. Study-level findings and limits: Pre-infection memory contained some responding clones, which suggested that cross-reactive memory had joined. Contracting CD4+ clones were located mainly in CM and EM, and CD8+ clones in EMRA. Contracting clones from day 15 to 85 showed balanced CD4/CD8; later expanders favored CD4+.

TCRdb re-called the 5' RACE reads through MiXCR, storing one row per CDR3 protein. The sample includes roughly 510,000 distinct CDR3 sequences, 17% seen only once; the top ten take just over 8%. The source of this sequence is an adult woman who had mild COVID-19 (a few samples of this study predate the infection). Cell type and time point are not known. The sequenced sample consisted of PBMCs or a T cell subset sorted from them (not recorded which).

CDR3 nucleotides: TGCAGTGCTACTGGGACTAGCGGGAACAGCCATACTAGCACAGATACGCAGTATTTT. Amino acids: CSATGTSGNSHTSTDTQYF. The chain recombines TRBV20-1 with TRBJ2-3; 13 bases agree with TRBD2. Germline V lookup: CDR1 DFQATT, CDR2 SNEGSKA (reference sequence). This CDR3 is built from 19 residues. Trimming at V came to 4 bases and at J to 0 bases, leaving 13 bases not matched to a gene.